This TCR beta chain appears in the sequencing data of a study of T cell repertoires in cytomegalovirus infection. TCRdb redid the calling of the reads with MiXCR, one entry per CDR3 protein. The sample records nearly 650,000 distinct CDR3 sequences, 24% being singletons. Trimming took 5 bases from V and 4 from J, leaving 13 bases between them. From germline, CDR1 is SGHVS and CDR2 FNYEAQ. The CDR3 consists of 14 residues. This clonotype was obtained from a human donor in good health (CMV status not recorded). Some clones in this sample may be carry-over from other donors' samples. The sequenced material came from CD8+ T cells from PBMCs. This sequence joins TRBV7-6 and TRBJ2-3, with a possible D match to TRBD2 (5 bases). CDR3 in amino acids: CASSPRDVADTQYF. The CDR3 nucleotides read TGTGCCAGCAGCCCCCGGGATGTTGCAGATACGCAGTATTTT.